These 27 T cell receptor beta chains were sequenced from one sample in a study of cytomegalovirus exposure and HLA in healthy donors. Using immunoSEQ multiplex PCR, the repertoire was profiled, and TCRdb retains in-frame clones only, with some absent. The data show some 160,000 clones, roughly nine tenths seen once. Material: PBMCs. The receptors were gathered from a man between 18 and 29 years old in good health and CMV-seronegative.

This chain links TRBV9 with TRBJ2-3; 7 positions agree with TRBD1. The J segment lost 2 bases and the V segment lost 5 bases, leaving 8 bases of the junction unmatched. CDR1 and CDR2 from the germline V gene are SGDLS and YYNGEE. This CDR3 region has 15 residues. The CDR3 loop is CASRVQGDPTDTQYF. The CDR3, as DNA: TGTGCCAGCAGAGTTCAGGGGGACCCCACAGATACGCAGTATTTT.

J is TRBJ2-1 and V is TRBV19; D unclear. The length of the CDR3 is 15 residues. Trimming shortened V by 3 bases and J by 2 bases, and 11 bases separated the two germline ends. The V gene's germline CDR1 is LNHDA and CDR2 SQIVND (reference sequence). The CDR3 sequence is CASSIVGGTYNEQFF. The CDR3, as DNA: TGTGCCAGTAGTATCGTCGGCGGAACCTACAATGAGCAGTTCTTC.

This chain joins TRBV7-9 and TRBJ2-1; D possibly corresponds to TRBD1 (6 bases). V gave up 5 bases and J gave up 13 bases, with 15 bases separating them. Germline lookup yields CDR1 SEHNR and CDR2 FQNEAQ (reference sequence). The CDR3 runs to 12 residues. The CDR3 reads CASSLEEGQQFF. The CDR3 nucleotides are TGTGCCAGCAGCCTCGAAGAGGGACAACAGTTCTTC. Looking up the rest from reference TRBV7-9 and TRBJ2-1 gives the full variable domain: DTGVSQNPRHKITKRGQNVTFRCDPISEHNRLYWYRQTLGQGPEFLTYFQNEAQLEKSRLLSDRFSAERPKGSFSTLEIQRTEQGDSAMYLCASSLEEGQQFFGPGTRLTVL.

V and J are TRBV5-1 and TRBJ2-5, with 8 bases aligning to TRBD1. Germline loops: CDR1 SGHRS, CDR2 YFSETQ. This CDR3 has 15 residues. V lost 4 bases, J lost 6 bases, and 11 bases stayed unmatched. The CDR3 bases are TGCGCCAGCAGCGTAGACTCAGGGGGCGGTCAGACCCAGTACTTC. Its translation: CASSVDSGGGQTQYF.

V usage is TRBV5-1 and J usage is TRBJ2-2, with no clear D. Trimming stripped 2 bases from V and 7 bases from J, with 9 bases between. CDR1 is SGHRS, CDR2 YFSETQ, per germline. The CDR3 covers 13 residues. The CDR3 region has the DNA TGCGCCAGCAGCTTCGAGGTTGGCGGGGAGCTGTTTTTT. This gives the protein CASSFEVGGELFF.

The rearrangement links TRBV15 to TRBJ2-1; 8 bases fit TRBD1. Germline CDR1 is LNHNV and CDR2 is YYDKDF (reference sequence). The CDR3 spans 16 residues. Losses at the gene ends were 6 bases for V and 0 bases for J; bases not matched to a gene: 7. CDR3 in amino acids: CATRTRTGSSYNEQFF. The CDR3 nucleotides are TGTGCCACCAGAACCCGGACAGGGAGCTCCTACAATGAGCAGTTCTTC.

The chain recombines TRBV28 with TRBJ2-2; 8 bases are shared with TRBD1. Germline lookup yields CDR1 MDHEN and CDR2 SYDVKM. The CDR3 loop spans 16 amino acids. V gave up 4 bases and J gave up 1 base; unmatched junction bases: 5. CDR3 loop: CASSSPGTGNTGELFF. For the CDR3, the DNA is TGTGCCAGCAGTTCCCCCGGGACAGGGAACACCGGGGAGCTGTTTTTT. Based on the CDR3 plus reference TRBV28 and TRBJ2-2, the full variable domain is DVKVTQSSRYLVKRTGEKVFLECVQDMDHENMFWYRQDPGLGLRLIYFSYDVKMKEKGDIPEGYSVSREKKERFSLILESASTNQTSMYLCASSSPGTGNTGELFFGEGSRLTVL.

In this sample, this clone turned up a few times. The V and J genes are TRBV10-3 and TRBJ1-1; the match to TRBD1 covers 10 bases. The CDR3 is 13 residues long. CDR1 and CDR2 from the germline V gene are ENHRY and SYGVKD. Germline trimming cut 6 bases from V and 5 bases from J; bases unmatched to any gene: 3. CDR3 nucleotides: TGTGCCATCAGGACAGGGGGCGGAACTGAAGCTTTCTTT. Translation: CAIRTGGGTEAFF.

V gene TRBV10-3 combines with J gene TRBJ2-5; TRBD1 aligns across 7 bases. Germline V gives CDR1 ENHRY, CDR2 SYGVKD. This CDR3 comprises 12 residues. With V trimmed by 10 bases and J by 5 bases, 7 bases remained unmatched. The CDR3 DNA reads as TGTGCCACCGGACAGGATTTGGAGACCCAGTACTTC. Protein: CATGQDLETQYF.

The V gene is TRBV4-3, the J gene TRBJ1-2; 10 nucleotides line up with TRBD1. With V trimmed by 4 bases and J by 2 bases, 4 bases remained unmatched. The V gene's germline CDR1 is LGHNA and CDR2 YSLEER. The CDR3 is made up of 15 amino acids. The CDR3 sequence is CASSPPGQGNYGYTF. The CDR3 DNA reads as TGCGCCAGCAGCCCGCCGGGACAGGGGAACTATGGCTACACCTTC.

V is TRBV2 and J is TRBJ2-1; 7 bases match TRBD2. Germline trimming cut 6 bases from V and 9 bases from J; bases unmatched to any gene: 2. The CDR3 runs 11 residues. Germline CDR1 SNHLY, CDR2 FYNNEI. The CDR3 DNA reads TGTGCCAGCAGAGGACTAGTTGAGCAGTTCTTC. Translation gives CASRGLVEQFF. The entire variable domain, with the rest obtained from reference TRBV2 and TRBJ2-1, is as follows: EPEVTQTPSHQVTQMGQEVILRCVPISNHLYFYWYRQILGQKVEFLVSFYNNEISEKSEIFDDQFSVERPDGSNFTLKIRSTKLEDSAMYFCASRGLVEQFFGPGTRLTVL.

The genes are TRBV20-1 and TRBJ1-1; tentatively, D is TRBD1 (5 bases). Per germline, CDR1 DFQATT and CDR2 SNEGSKA (reference sequence). Trimming stripped 7 bases from V and 6 bases from J, with 9 bases between. There are 10 residues in the CDR3. CDR3 DNA: TGCAGTGTATGGGGGGCTGAAGCTTTCTTT. Translated, it gives CSVWGAEAFF.

This chain links TRBV7-9 with TRBJ2-3, with 7 nucleotides matching TRBD1. Germline V gives CDR1 SEHNR, CDR2 FQNEAQ (reference sequence). V trimming: 8 bases; J trimming: 2 bases; junction bases outside the gene matches: 19. This CDR3 region has 18 residues. CDR3 protein: CASGAGGSHNAYTDTQYF. The CDR3 bases are TGTGCCAGCGGGGCAGGGGGTTCCCACAATGCATACACAGATACGCAGTATTTT. Full variable domain (rest looked up from reference TRBV7-9 and TRBJ2-3): DTGVSQNPRHKITKRGQNVTFRCDPISEHNRLYWYRQTLGQGPEFLTYFQNEAQLEKSRLLSDRFSAERPKGSFSTLEIQRTEQGDSAMYLCASGAGGSHNAYTDTQYFGPGTRLTVL.

This chain uses TRBV2 with TRBJ2-6; perhaps TRBD1 as D (5 bases). Germline loops: CDR1 SNHLY, CDR2 FYNNEI. V shed 7 bases and J shed 1 base, with 11 bases lying between them. There are 15 residues in the CDR3. The CDR3 coding sequence is TGTGCCAGCATCAGGGCCACATCTGGGGCCAACGTCCTGACTTTC. It yields the protein CASIRATSGANVLTF. Drawing the rest from reference TRBV2 and TRBJ2-6, the complete variable domain is EPEVTQTPSHQVTQMGQEVILRCVPISNHLYFYWYRQILGQKVEFLVSFYNNEISEKSEIFDDQFSVERPDGSNFTLKIRSTKLEDSAMYFCASIRATSGANVLTFGAGSRLTVL.

This clone occurred once. The chain uses TRBV5-1 and TRBJ2-4; TRBD2 aligns across 12 bases. Germline V gene data show CDR1 as SGHRS and CDR2 as YFSETQ. V gave up 4 bases and J gave up 7 bases; unmatched junction bases: 15. The CDR3 is 18 residues long. The CDR3 DNA reads TGCGCCAGCAGCCTCCACGGGACTAGCGGGCGTGTAGATAACATTCAGTACTTC. It translates to CASSLHGTSGRVDNIQYF.

This sequence joins TRBV10-2 and TRBJ1-2; TRBD1 aligns across 9 bases. J was trimmed by 8 bases and V by 6 bases; bases with no gene match: 4. CDR1 WSHSY and CDR2 SAAADI come from the germline V gene. The CDR3 runs to 12 residues. The CDR3, as DNA: TGCGCCAGCAGGTCCGGGACAGGGGGCTACACCTTC. It specifies CASRSGTGGYTF.

This clone was counted once. The V gene is TRBV11-2, the J gene TRBJ2-7; TRBD2 agrees at 10 bases. The V gene's germline CDR1 is SGHAT and CDR2 FQNNGV. The CDR3 runs to 18 residues. The V segment lost 0 bases and the J segment 0 bases; nucleotides outside the gene matches: 8. CDR3 in DNA: TGTGCCAGCAGCTTAGATTGGCCCGGGACTAGCGCCTCCTACGAGCAGTACGTC. This translates into CASSLDWPGTSASYEQYV.

This clone occurred a few times. The chain combines TRBV30 with TRBJ1-1; D not certain. Germline CDR1 GTSNPN, CDR2 SVGIG (reference sequence). The CDR3 is made up of 12 amino acids. V was pared by 3 bases and J by 4 bases, with 9 bases between. The CDR3 spells CAWSRASTEAFF. CDR3 coding DNA: TGTGCCTGGAGCCGAGCGTCCACTGAAGCTTTCTTT. The full variable domain, with the rest looked up from reference TRBV30 and TRBJ1-1, is SQTIHQWPATLVQPVGSPLSLECTVEGTSNPNLYWYRQAAGRGLQLLFYSVGIGQISSEVPQNLSASRPQDRQFILSSKKLLLSDSGFYLCAWSRASTEAFFGQGTRLTVV.

This clone occurred a few times. The V call is TRBV18, the J call TRBJ2-1; D may be TRBD2 (5 bases). There are 12 residues in the CDR3. The germline CDR1 and CDR2 sequences are KGHSH and LQKENI. Trimming left V 4 bases short and J 5 bases short, with 6 bases between. The CDR3 loop reads CASSREHNEQFF. DNA for the CDR3: TGTGCCAGCTCACGGGAGCACAATGAGCAGTTCTTC.

The genes are TRBV6-5 and TRBJ2-4, with D maybe TRBD2 (5 bases). CDR3 length: 14 residues. Deletions cut 6 bases from V and 1 base from J, with 10 bases between. Germline V CDR1 and CDR2: MNHEY, SVGAGI. CDR3: CASRKLEAKNIQYF. DNA of the CDR3: TGTGCCAGCAGAAAACTAGAGGCCAAAAACATTCAGTACTTC.

A word on this clone: Other DNA sequences in the same sample also yield this CDR3. The chain couples TRBV28 to TRBJ1-2; 7 positions agree with TRBD1. This CDR3 is built from 12 residues. The germline V gene encodes CDR1 MDHEN and CDR2 SYDVKM. The V segment lost 6 bases and the J segment 4 bases; nucleotides outside the gene matches: 2. The chain's CDR3 is CASRGQIYGYTF. The DNA for the CDR3 is TGTGCCAGCAGGGGACAGATCTATGGCTACACCTTC.

The chain links TRBV5-6 to TRBJ1-1, with D hard to call. Between the trimmed V and J ends, which lost 0 bases and 3 bases, there was a span of 9 bases. Germline values: CDR1 SGHDT, CDR2 YYEEEE. There are 14 residues in the CDR3. CDR3 nucleotides: TGTGCCAGCAGCTTGGCCGCTGCGTACACTGAAGCTTTCTTT. Translated, it gives CASSLAAAYTEAFF.

The rearrangement links TRBV7-2 to TRBJ2-3; 9 bases are a match to TRBD1. J lost 2 bases, V lost 5 bases, and 8 bases had no gene match. The CDR3 consists of 16 residues. The germline CDR1 and CDR2 sequences are SGHTA and FQGNSA. The CDR3 region is CASSAQGAHPTDTQYF. In DNA, the CDR3 is TGTGCCAGCAGCGCACAGGGGGCGCATCCCACAGATACGCAGTATTTT.

The genes are TRBV5-1 and TRBJ2-3, with D perhaps TRBD2 (6 bases). The length of the CDR3 is 15 residues. Germline V lookup: CDR1 SGHRS, CDR2 YFSETQ. V gave up 5 bases and J gave up 0 bases, with 13 bases separating them. CDR3 nucleotides: TGCGCCAGCAGTCGTTCCGGACTAAGCACAGATACGCAGTATTTT. Protein: CASSRSGLSTDTQYF. Full variable domain (outside the CDR3, taken from reference TRBV5-1 and TRBJ2-3): KAGVTQTPRYLIKTRGQQVTLSCSPISGHRSVSWYQQTPGQGLQFLFEYFSETQRNKGNFPGRFSGRQFSNSRSEMNVSTLELGDSALYLCASSRSGLSTDTQYFGPGTRLTVL.

This chain joins TRBV6-5 and TRBJ1-1; TRBD1 matches at 7 bases. This CDR3 has 13 amino acids. In germline, CDR1 is MNHEY, CDR2 SVGAGI. V lost 5 bases and J lost 6; bases outside the gene matches: 6. CDR3: CASSKRGQSEAFF. The CDR3 region has the DNA TGTGCCAGCAGTAAGAGGGGGCAGTCTGAAGCTTTCTTT.

This clone was detected only once. The chain employs TRBV6-5 and TRBJ1-1; D is unresolved. CDR3 size: 12 residues. Germline values: CDR1 MNHEY, CDR2 SVGAGI. V shed 4 bases and J shed 1 base, with 4 bases lying between them. This chain's CDR3 is CASSSGNTEAFF. The CDR3, as DNA: TGTGCCAGCAGTTCGGGGAACACTGAAGCTTTCTTT.

CDR3 sequence: CASSYFRGAGYTF. CDR3 DNA sequence: TGTGCCAGCAGTTACTTTAGGGGTGCGGGCTACACCTTC. The chain carries TRBV6-5 and TRBJ1-2; D possibly corresponds to TRBD1 (5 bases). Germline values: CDR1 MNHEY, CDR2 SVGAGI. Trimming cost V 1 base and J 8 bases, with 11 bases left between them. CDR3 length equals 13 residues.